This TCR beta chain originates from a study of blood T cell repertoires in COVID-19. Per the germline V gene, CDR1 is LNHNV and CDR2 is YYDKDF (reference sequence). The ends were cut back, 2 bases at V and 1 base at J, with 9 bases in the middle. The CDR3 sequence is 15 residues long. TCRdb's table, derived via immunoSEQ multiplex PCR, lists solely in-frame clones and lacks some. The sample consists of 470,000 or so clones, 85% to 90% of them appearing once. The source is a woman aged 25 to 39 with acute or convalescent COVID-19. The rearrangement links TRBV15 to TRBJ1-5; D perhaps matches TRBD1 (5 bases). The specimen was peripheral blood. The DNA of the CDR3 is TGTGCCACCAGCAGATCAGGGTCCAGCAATCAGCCCCAGCATTTT. Its protein is CATSRSGSSNQPQHF.